Detailed here is one T cell receptor (beta chain). The data derive from a study of shared clonotypes between healthy human individuals. The protocol was immunoSEQ multiplex PCR, while the TCRdb copy is restricted to in-frame clones and leaves out a portion. The sample records a few million clones, approximately 94% being singletons. The ends were cut back, 5 bases at V and 6 bases at J, with 12 bases in the middle. The CDR3 totals 13 residues. The germline V gene encodes CDR1 SEHNR and CDR2 FQNEAQ (reference sequence). Material: naive CD4+ T cells sorted from blood. Subset denoted: CD45RA+ positively selected. The J gene is TRBJ2-3, the V gene TRBV7-9; possible D gene TRBD1, 6 bases. The receptor was derived from a man younger than 35 in good health. The CDR3 DNA follows: TGTGCCAGCAGCATACAGGGATCGGATACGCAGTATTTT. Translated: CASSIQGSDTQYF.